This is a list of T cell receptor beta chains from one sample in a study of T cell responses to AZD1222 COVID-19 vaccine. Sequenced by immunoSEQ multiplex PCR; TCRdb stores in-frame clones only, minus some. The table includes just over 80,000 clones, 70% to 90% detected once. Sequenced material: peripheral blood, taken on day 0 of AZD1222 vaccination. These TCRs come from an adult in good health. Each CDR3 is given with its conserved first and last residue. A D gene is named only where the DNA matches it firmly. The listing skips clone size in some rows; elsewhere it reads once, few, many or a size class.

J gene	V gene	clone size	D gene	CDR3 protein	CDR3 DNA
TRBJ1-1	TRBV3-1/TRBV3-2	NA	TRBD1	CASSQDRQGNTEAFF	TGTGCCAGCAGCCAAGATCGACAGGGGAACACTGAAGCTTTCTTT
TRBJ1-6	TRBV28	NA	NA	CASSPPRSSLHF	TGTGCCAGCAGTCCCCCCCGATCGTCCCTCCACTTT
TRBJ1-1	TRBV7-7	NA	TRBD1	CASSFGTGFAEAFF	TGTGCTAGCAGCTTCGGGACAGGGTTCGCTGAAGCTTTCTTT
TRBJ2-5	TRBV2	NA	NA	CASSEFLLQETQYF	TGTGCCAGCAGTGAATTTCTGCTGCAAGAGACCCAGTACTTC
TRBJ2-6	TRBV11-2	NA	TRBD2	CASSFFRLAVSSGANVLTF	TGTGCCAGCAGCTTCTTTCGACTAGCGGTCTCCTCTGGGGCCAACGTCCTGACTTTC
TRBJ2-7	TRBV2	NA	TRBD1	CASTRTGKREQYF	TGTGCCAGCACTAGGACAGGGAAGAGAGAGCAGTACTTC
TRBJ2-2	TRBV9	NA	NA	CASSRTYTGELFF	TGTGCCAGCAGCAGGACTTACACCGGGGAGCTGTTTTTT
TRBJ1-1	TRBV24-1	once	TRBD1	CATSSGQGAFF	TGTGCCACCAGTTCGGGACAGGGAGCTTTCTTT
TRBJ1-4	TRBV5-1	NA	NA	CASSSVKGGSEKLFF	TGCGCCAGCAGCTCAGTAAAGGGGGGGAGTGAAAAACTGTTTTTT
TRBJ2-4	TRBV5-4	once	TRBD1	CASSSNRGTDIQYF	TGTGCCAGCAGCTCGAACAGGGGGACAGACATTCAGTACTTC
TRBJ2-7	TRBV18	NA	TRBD2	CASSPASGGAYEQYF	TGTGCCAGCTCACCAGCTAGCGGGGGCGCCTACGAGCAGTACTTC
TRBJ1-2	TRBV4-2	few	NA	CASSQDKAALQYGYTF	TGTGCCAGCAGCCAAGATAAGGCGGCTTTACAATATGGCTACACCTTC
TRBJ1-1	TRBV6-2/TRBV6-3	NA	TRBD1	CASSRWTGGDTEAFF	TGTGCCAGCAGTCGATGGACAGGGGGGGACACTGAAGCTTTCTTT
TRBJ1-1	TRBV30	once	NA	CAWSAGTRAFF	TGTGCCTGGAGTGCCGGGACAAGAGCTTTCTTT